The 17 T cell receptor beta chains in this list originate from one sample, sequenced in a study of blood T cell repertoires in COVID-19. TCRdb keeps only in-frame clones here, not all; method: immunoSEQ multiplex PCR. The data show 75,000 to 85,000 clones, around 90% seen once. The sequenced material came from peripheral blood. These receptors originate from a man between 50 and 59 years old with active COVID-19.

This rearrangement joins TRBV11-2 to TRBJ2-3, with TRBD2 matching over 11 bases. Trimming removed 4 bases from V and 3 bases from J; junction bases left unmatched: 12. The CDR3 contains 18 residues. CDR1 SGHAT and CDR2 FQNNGV come from the germline V gene. The chain's CDR3 is CASSSQTSGVPGTDTQYF. CDR3 nucleotide sequence: TGTGCCAGCAGCTCGCAGACTAGCGGGGTTCCGGGGACAGATACGCAGTATTTT.

The CDR3 region is CASSGLVAQNTQYF. In DNA, the CDR3 is TGTGCCAGCAGCGGACTGGTCGCTCAAAATACGCAGTATTTT. The rearrangement links TRBV2 to TRBJ2-3; D might be TRBD2 (5 bases). With 6 bases removed from V and 7 bases from J, the gap between germline ends came to 17 bases. The germline V gene has CDR1 SNHLY and CDR2 FYNNEI. CDR3 length equals 14 residues.

This clone was picked up a small number of times. The identical CDR3 is also encoded by other nucleotide sequences in the sample. The chain links TRBV28 to TRBJ1-2; D is uncertain. This CDR3 is built from 15 residues. CDR1 MDHEN and CDR2 SYDVKM come from the germline V gene. Trimming removed 6 bases at V and 6 bases at J, with 20 bases between. CDR3 coding DNA: TGTGCCAGCAGACCGATTCGACGAAGAGAGGATGGCTACACCTTC. This sequence encodes CASRPIRRREDGYTF.

The rearrangement uses TRBV24-1 and TRBJ2-5; TRBD1 is a possible D gene (6 bases). Per the germline V gene, CDR1 is KGHDR and CDR2 is SFDVKD. The CDR3 extends over 13 amino acids. Trimming removed 6 bases from V and 1 base from J, with 8 bases in between. For the CDR3, the DNA is TGTGCCACCAGTCAGGGGTCCCAAGAGACCCAGTACTTC. Its protein product is CATSQGSQETQYF.

V and J are TRBV3-1 (or the pseudogene TRBV3-2) and TRBJ1-6; weak D call: TRBD1 (5 bases). The CDR3 sequence is 16 residues long. The V end lost 5 bases, the J end lost 0 bases, and 11 bases lay between the germline ends. Germline V lookup: CDR1 LGHDT, CDR2 YNNKEL (reference sequence). The CDR3 sequence: CASSAQGSSYNSPLHF. The CDR3 DNA reads as TGTGCCAGCAGCGCCCAGGGCAGCTCCTATAATTCACCCCTCCACTTT.

In this sample, this clone turned up a few times. The gene calls are TRBV7-9 and TRBJ2-7; tentative D call: TRBD2 (7 bases). The CDR3 is 16 amino acids. Trimming removed 1 base from V and 3 bases from J, with 16 bases in between. Germline V gives CDR1 SEHNR, CDR2 FQNEAQ (reference sequence). The CDR3 DNA follows: TGTGCCAGCAGCTTAGTGGGGGGGACACAAGACTACGAGCAGTACTTC. Its protein is CASSLVGGTQDYEQYF.

The gene calls are TRBV24-1 and TRBJ1-2; no clear D. The V gene lost 1 base and the J gene lost 1 base, with 6 bases spanning the gap. Germline V lookup: CDR1 KGHDR, CDR2 SFDVKD. This CDR3 spans 14 amino acids. CDR3 in amino acids: CATSDFRINYGYTF. The CDR3 coding sequence is TGTGCCACCAGTGATTTCAGGATTAACTATGGCTACACCTTC.

The CDR3 DNA reads as TGTGCCAGTAGTTTGGGGACAGGATTCGAGCAGTACTTC. This encodes CASSLGTGFEQYF. The V call is TRBV19, the J call TRBJ2-7; 8 nucleotides agree with TRBD1. Germline-derived CDR1 and CDR2 are LNHDA and SQIVND (reference sequence). Trimming took 5 bases from V and 6 from J; bases not matched to a gene: 6. The length of the CDR3 is 13 residues.

The chain uses TRBV28 and TRBJ1-2, with unresolved D. Germline assignment: CDR1 MDHEN and CDR2 SYDVKM. Trimming took off 10 bases at V and 2 bases at J, with 20 bases between the two ends. There are 15 residues in the CDR3. Here the CDR3 reads CATADIHPPNYGYTF. CDR3 nucleotide sequence: TGTGCCACCGCCGACATTCACCCGCCCAACTATGGCTACACCTTC.

J is TRBJ2-7 and V is TRBV7-8; unclear D gene. The CDR3 has 15 amino acids. Germline CDR1 reads SGHVS; CDR2 reads FQNEAQ. V lost 5 bases and J lost 10, with 24 bases in between. Here the CDR3 reads CASSPQSVPQMIQYF. CDR3 DNA sequence: TGTGCCAGCAGCCCACAGTCGGTACCGCAGATGATACAGTACTTC.

This rearrangement joins TRBV13 to TRBJ2-3; D might be TRBD1 (6 bases). The CDR3 has 20 residues. The germline V gene has CDR1 PRHDT and CDR2 FYEKMQ (reference sequence). V gave up 0 bases and J gave up 0 bases, with 22 bases separating them. The CDR3 spells CASSLGSRYLGTRSTDTQYF. CDR3 coding DNA: TGTGCCAGCAGCTTAGGATCTCGGTATTTAGGGACACGAAGCACAGATACGCAGTATTTT.

The V and J genes are TRBV27 and TRBJ2-1; weak D call: TRBD2 (7 bases). The germline V gene has CDR1 MNHEY and CDR2 SMNVEV (reference sequence). The CDR3 covers 22 residues. Trimming shortened V by 0 bases and J by 5 bases, and 32 bases separated the two germline ends. This chain's CDR3 is CASSLSGIEVISGGGPDNEQFF. The DNA for the CDR3 is TGTGCCAGCAGTTTATCGGGGATCGAGGTCATTAGTGGCGGGGGCCCCGACAATGAGCAGTTCTTC.

This chain connects TRBV6-5 to TRBJ1-1, with D perhaps TRBD1 (6 bases). The CDR3 is made up of 13 amino acids. The V gene's germline CDR1 is MNHEY and CDR2 SVGAGI. With 2 bases removed from V and 7 bases from J, the gap between germline ends came to 11 bases. The CDR3 nucleotides are TGTGCCAGCAGTTACCAGGGGCAGGGTGAAGCTTTCTTT. Translation: CASSYQGQGEAFF.

The chain links TRBV10-1 to TRBJ2-7, with 10 bases lining up with TRBD2. Germline CDR1 is WNHNN and CDR2 is SYGVQD (reference sequence). This CDR3 spans 14 amino acids. CDR3 DNA sequence: TGCGCAGACAGCGTTCTAGCGGGGGCCTACGAGCAGTACTTC. This translates into CADSVLAGAYEQYF.

CDR3: CAWSVLGLFTGELFF. DNA of the CDR3: TGTGCCTGGAGTGTACTAGGCCTTTTCACCGGGGAGCTGTTTTTT. The gene calls are TRBV30 and TRBJ2-2; perhaps TRBD2 as D (5 bases). The V gene lost 0 bases and the J gene lost 4 bases, with 12 bases spanning the gap. The CDR3 has 15 residues. Germline V gene lookup returns CDR1 GTSNPN and CDR2 SVGIG (reference sequence).

This clone was seen just once. V gene TRBV9 combines with J gene TRBJ1-2; D unresolved. The CDR3 extends over 11 amino acids. The germline gives CDR1 SGDLS, CDR2 YYNGEE. Deletions cut 3 bases from V and 8 bases from J, with 8 bases between. CDR3 coding DNA: TGTGCCAGCAGCGGACATGAAGGCTACACCTTC. It encodes CASSGHEGYTF.

The chain couples TRBV7-2 to TRBJ2-3; D ambiguous. The CDR3 runs to 17 residues. Trimming took off 1 base at V and 1 base at J, with 15 bases between the two ends. Germline CDR1 and CDR2: SGHTA and FQGNSA. The CDR3 nucleotides are TGTGCCAGCAGCTTAGATCCAAGTGGTGCGGGCACAGATACGCAGTATTTT. It specifies CASSLDPSGAGTDTQYF.